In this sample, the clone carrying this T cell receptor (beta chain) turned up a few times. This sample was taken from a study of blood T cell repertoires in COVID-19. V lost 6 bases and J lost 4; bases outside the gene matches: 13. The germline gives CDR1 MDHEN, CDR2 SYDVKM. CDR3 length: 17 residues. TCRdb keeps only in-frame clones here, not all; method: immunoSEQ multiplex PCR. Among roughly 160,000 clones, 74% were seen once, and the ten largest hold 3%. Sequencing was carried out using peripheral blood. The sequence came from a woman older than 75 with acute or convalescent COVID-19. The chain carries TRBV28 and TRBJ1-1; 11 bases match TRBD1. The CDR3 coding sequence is TGTGCCAGCAGCGAGAGAATAGGACAGGGGGCGTTCACTGAAGCTTTCTTT. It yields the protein CASSERIGQGAFTEAFF.